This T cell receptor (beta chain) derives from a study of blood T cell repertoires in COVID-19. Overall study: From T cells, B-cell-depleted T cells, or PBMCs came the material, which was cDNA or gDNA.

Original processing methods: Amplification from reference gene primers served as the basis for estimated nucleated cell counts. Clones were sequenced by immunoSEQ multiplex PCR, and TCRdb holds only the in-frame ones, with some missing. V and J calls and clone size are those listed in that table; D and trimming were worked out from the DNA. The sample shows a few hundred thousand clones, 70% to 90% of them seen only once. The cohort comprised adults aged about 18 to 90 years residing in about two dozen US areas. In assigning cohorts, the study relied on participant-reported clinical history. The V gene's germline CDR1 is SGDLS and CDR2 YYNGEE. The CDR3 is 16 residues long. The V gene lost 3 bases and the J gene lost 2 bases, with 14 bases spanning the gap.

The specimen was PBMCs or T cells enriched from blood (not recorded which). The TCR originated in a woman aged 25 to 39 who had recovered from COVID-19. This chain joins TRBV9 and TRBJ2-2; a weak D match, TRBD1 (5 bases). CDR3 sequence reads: CASSARQFVNTGELFF. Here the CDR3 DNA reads TGTGCCAGCAGCGCCAGACAGTTCGTAAACACCGGGGAGCTGTTTTTT.